This T cell receptor beta chain was captured by sequencing in a study of Ad26.COV2.S vaccination and SARS-CoV-2 variants. The assay was immunoSEQ multiplex PCR, and TCRdb's table has in-frame clones only and misses some. The table has roughly 420,000 clones, 80% to 90% seen once. This CDR3 spans 13 amino acids. From germline, CDR1 is SGDLS and CDR2 YYNGEE. V was shortened by 0 bases and J by 4 bases, with 7 bases between the two germline ends. Treatment noted: some 20 received Ad26.COV2.S at low or high dose, single or two shots; about 5 received placebo; per-sample allocation not given. The investigators took samples on day 63 after the first vaccine or placebo injection.

Sequenced here: peripheral blood, sampled in a trial of Ad26.COV2.S vaccine versus placebo. The TCR was taken from a person between 18 and 65 years old who received the Ad26.COV2.S COVID-19 vaccine or a placebo. The chain has TRBV9 and TRBJ1-1; D unclear. The CDR3, as DNA: TGTGCCAGCAGCGTAGTACAGACCACTGAAGCTTTCTTT. Its protein is CASSVVQTTEAFF.